The present T cell receptor (beta chain) was sequenced within a study of TIL therapy for anti-PD-1-resistant metastatic lung cancer. The time point is: pre-treatment sample, taken before nivolumab and TIL therapy. The germline V and J ends were trimmed by 1 base and 4 bases, with 9 bases remaining between them. Germline V gene sequence: CDR1 SGHAT, CDR2 FQDESV (reference sequence). CDR3 size: 14 residues. This was the immunoSEQ v3 assay. The data were produced by immunoSEQ multiplex PCR, yet TCRdb's version contains in-frame clones alone and is incomplete. The sample holds some 16,000 clones, 74% seen once.

Sequenced material: blood, taken at baseline. The chain couples TRBV11-1 to TRBJ2-3; D gene uncertain. The sequence came from a person between 30 and 79 years old with non-small cell lung cancer. CDR3 sequence reads: CASSLGPGADTQYF. The CDR3 DNA follows: TGTGCCAGCAGCTTAGGTCCAGGCGCAGATACGCAGTATTTT.